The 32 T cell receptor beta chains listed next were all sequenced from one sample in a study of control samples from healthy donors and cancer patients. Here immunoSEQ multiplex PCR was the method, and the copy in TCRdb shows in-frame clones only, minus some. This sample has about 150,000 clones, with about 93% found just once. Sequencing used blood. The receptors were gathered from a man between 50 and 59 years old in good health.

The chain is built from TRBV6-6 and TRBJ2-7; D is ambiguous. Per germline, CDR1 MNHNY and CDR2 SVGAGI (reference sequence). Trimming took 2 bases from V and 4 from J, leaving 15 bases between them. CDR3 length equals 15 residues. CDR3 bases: TGTGCCAGCAGTTACGGAAGTAGGTCCTCGTACGAGCAGTACTTC. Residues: CASSYGSRSSYEQYF.

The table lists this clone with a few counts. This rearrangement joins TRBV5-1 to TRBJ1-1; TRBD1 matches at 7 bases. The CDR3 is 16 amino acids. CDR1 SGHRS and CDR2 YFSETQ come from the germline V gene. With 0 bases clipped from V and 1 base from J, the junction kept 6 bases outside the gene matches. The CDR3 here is CASSLATGASNTEAFF. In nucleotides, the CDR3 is TGCGCCAGCAGCTTGGCCACAGGGGCGTCGAACACTGAAGCTTTCTTT.

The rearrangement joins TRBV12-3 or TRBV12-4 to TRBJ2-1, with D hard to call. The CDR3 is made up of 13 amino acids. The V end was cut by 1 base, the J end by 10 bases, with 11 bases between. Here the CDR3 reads CASSLGLGREQFF. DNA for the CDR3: TGTGCCAGCAGTTTAGGTTTGGGAAGGGAGCAGTTCTTC.

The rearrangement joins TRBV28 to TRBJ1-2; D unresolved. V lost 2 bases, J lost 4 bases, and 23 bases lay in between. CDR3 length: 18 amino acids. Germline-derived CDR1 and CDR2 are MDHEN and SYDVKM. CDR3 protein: CASSLEVIGRSNSYGYTF. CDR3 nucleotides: TGTGCCAGCAGTTTAGAAGTTATAGGACGGTCGAATTCCTATGGCTACACCTTC.

The chain's CDR3 is CASSSVFGDYGYTF. Here the CDR3 DNA reads TGTGCCAGCAGCTCCGTTTTCGGAGATTATGGCTACACCTTC. The rearrangement joins TRBV11-2 to TRBJ1-2; D not resolved. The germline CDR1 and CDR2 sequences are SGHAT and FQNNGV. The length of the CDR3 is 14 residues. Trimming took off 4 bases at V and 5 bases at J, with 14 bases between the two ends.

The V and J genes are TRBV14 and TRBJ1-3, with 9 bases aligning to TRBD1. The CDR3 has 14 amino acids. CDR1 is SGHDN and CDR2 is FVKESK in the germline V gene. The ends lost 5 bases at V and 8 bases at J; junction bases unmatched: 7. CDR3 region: CASSSLTGGDTIYF. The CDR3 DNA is TGTGCCAGCAGCTCGCTGACAGGGGGGGACACCATATATTTT.

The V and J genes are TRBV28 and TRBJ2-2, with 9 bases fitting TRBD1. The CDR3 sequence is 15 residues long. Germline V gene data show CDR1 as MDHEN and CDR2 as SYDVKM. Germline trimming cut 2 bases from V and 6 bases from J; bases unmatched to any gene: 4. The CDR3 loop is CASSLTGGASGELFF. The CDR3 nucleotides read TGTGCCAGCAGTTTAACAGGGGGCGCTTCCGGGGAGCTGTTTTTT.

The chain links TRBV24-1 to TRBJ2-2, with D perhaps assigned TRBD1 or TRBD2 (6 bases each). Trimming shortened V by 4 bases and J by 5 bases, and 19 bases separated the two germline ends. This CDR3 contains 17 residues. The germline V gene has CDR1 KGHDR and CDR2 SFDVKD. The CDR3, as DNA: TGTGCCACCAGTGACATAGGGGCGGGACAACAAACCGGGGAGCTGTTTTTT. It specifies CATSDIGAGQQTGELFF.

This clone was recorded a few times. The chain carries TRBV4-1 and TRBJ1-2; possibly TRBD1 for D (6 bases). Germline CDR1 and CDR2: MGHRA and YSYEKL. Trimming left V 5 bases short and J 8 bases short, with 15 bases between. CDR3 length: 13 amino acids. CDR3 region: CASSGGTNRGYTF. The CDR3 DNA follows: TGCGCCAGCAGCGGTGGGACAAACCGAGGCTACACCTTC.

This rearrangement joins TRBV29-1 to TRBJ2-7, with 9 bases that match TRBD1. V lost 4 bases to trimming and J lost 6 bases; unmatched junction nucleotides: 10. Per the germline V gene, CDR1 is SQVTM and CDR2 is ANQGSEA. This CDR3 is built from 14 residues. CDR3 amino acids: CSVVVSGTGSEQYF. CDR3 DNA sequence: TGCAGCGTTGTAGTTTCCGGGACAGGGTCCGAGCAGTACTTC.

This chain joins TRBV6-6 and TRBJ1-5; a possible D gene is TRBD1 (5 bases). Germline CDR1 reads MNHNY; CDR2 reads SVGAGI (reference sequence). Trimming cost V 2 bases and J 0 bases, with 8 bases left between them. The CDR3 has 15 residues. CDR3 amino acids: CASSYEGYSNQPQHF. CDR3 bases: TGTGCCAGCAGTTACGAGGGGTATAGCAATCAGCCCCAGCATTTT.

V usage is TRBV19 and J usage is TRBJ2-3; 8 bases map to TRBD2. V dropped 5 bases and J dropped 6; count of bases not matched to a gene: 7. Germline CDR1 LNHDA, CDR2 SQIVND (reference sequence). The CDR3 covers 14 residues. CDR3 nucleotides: TGTGCCAGTAGTCTTAGGACTAGCAAGGATACGCAGTATTTT. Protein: CASSLRTSKDTQYF. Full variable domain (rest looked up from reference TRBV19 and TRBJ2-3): DGGITQSPKYLFRKEGQNVTLSCEQNLNHDAMYWYRQDPGQGLRLIYYSQIVNDFQKGDIAEGYSVSREKKESFPLTVTSAQKNPTAFYLCASSLRTSKDTQYFGPGTRLTVL.

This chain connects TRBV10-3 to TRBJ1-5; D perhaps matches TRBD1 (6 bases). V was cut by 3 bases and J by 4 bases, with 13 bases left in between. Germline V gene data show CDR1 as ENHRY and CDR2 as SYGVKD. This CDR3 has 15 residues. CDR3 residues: CAISDSTGRNQPQHF. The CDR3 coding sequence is TGTGCCATCAGTGACTCCACAGGGAGGAATCAGCCCCAGCATTTT.

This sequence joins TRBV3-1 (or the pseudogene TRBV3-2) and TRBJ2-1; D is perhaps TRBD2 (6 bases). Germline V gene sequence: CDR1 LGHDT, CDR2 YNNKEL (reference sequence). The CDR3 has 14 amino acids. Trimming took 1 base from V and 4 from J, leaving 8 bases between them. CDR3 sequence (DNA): TGTGCCAGCAGCCAAGCCGGGAGTTACAATGAGCAGTTCTTC. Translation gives CASSQAGSYNEQFF.

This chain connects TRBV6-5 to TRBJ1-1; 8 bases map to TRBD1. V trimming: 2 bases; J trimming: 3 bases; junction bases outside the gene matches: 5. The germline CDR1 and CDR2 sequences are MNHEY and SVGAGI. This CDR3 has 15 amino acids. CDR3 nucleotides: TGTGCCAGCAGTTACGGACAGGGCTGGGACACTGAAGCTTTCTTT. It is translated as CASSYGQGWDTEAFF.

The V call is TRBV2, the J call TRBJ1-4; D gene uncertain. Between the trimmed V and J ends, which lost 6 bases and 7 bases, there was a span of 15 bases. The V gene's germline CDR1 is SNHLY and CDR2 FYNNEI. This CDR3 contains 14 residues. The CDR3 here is CASRPTMVGEKLFF. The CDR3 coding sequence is TGTGCCAGCAGGCCAACAATGGTGGGTGAAAAACTGTTTTTT.

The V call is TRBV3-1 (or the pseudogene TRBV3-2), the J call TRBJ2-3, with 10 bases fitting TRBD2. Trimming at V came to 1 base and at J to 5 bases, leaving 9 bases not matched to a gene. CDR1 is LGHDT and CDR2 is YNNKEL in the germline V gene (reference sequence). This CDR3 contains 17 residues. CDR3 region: CASSQGLLAGRGDTQYF. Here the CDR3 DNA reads TGTGCCAGCAGCCAAGGCCTACTAGCGGGAAGGGGAGATACGCAGTATTTT.

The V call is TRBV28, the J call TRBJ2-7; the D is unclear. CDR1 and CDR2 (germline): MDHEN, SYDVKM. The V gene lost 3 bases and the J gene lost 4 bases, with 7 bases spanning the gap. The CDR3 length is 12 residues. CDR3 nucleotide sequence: TGTGCCAGCAGTTTCTCACGTTACGAGCAGTACTTC. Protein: CASSFSRYEQYF. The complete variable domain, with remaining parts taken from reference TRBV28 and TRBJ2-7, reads DVKVTQSSRYLVKRTGEKVFLECVQDMDHENMFWYRQDPGLGLRLIYFSYDVKMKEKGDIPEGYSVSREKKERFSLILESASTNQTSMYLCASSFSRYEQYFGPGTRLTVT.

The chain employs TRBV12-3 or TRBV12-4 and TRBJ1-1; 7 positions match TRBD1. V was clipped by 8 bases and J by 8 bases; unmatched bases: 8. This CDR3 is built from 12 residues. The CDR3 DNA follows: TGTGCCAGCTTCAGGGGGGCGAGGGAAGCTTTCTTT. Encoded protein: CASFRGAREAFF.

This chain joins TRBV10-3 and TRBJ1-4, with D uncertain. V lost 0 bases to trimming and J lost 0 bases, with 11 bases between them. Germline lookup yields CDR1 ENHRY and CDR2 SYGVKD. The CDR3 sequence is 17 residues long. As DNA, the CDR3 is TGTGCCATCAGTGAGTCGCAGCAAACCTCAACTAATGAAAAACTGTTTTTT. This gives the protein CAISESQQTSTNEKLFF.

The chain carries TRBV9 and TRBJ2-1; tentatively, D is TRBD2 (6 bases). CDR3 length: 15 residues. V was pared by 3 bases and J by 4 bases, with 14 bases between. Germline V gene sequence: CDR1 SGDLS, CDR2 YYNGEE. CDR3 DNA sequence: TGTGCCAGCAGCGGGGGGGTTTTCGTTTACAATGAGCAGTTCTTC. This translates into CASSGGVFVYNEQFF. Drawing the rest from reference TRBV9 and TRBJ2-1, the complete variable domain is DSGVTQTPKHLITATGQRVTLRCSPRSGDLSVYWYQQSLDQGLQFLIQYYNGEERAKGNILERFSAQQFPDLHSELNLSSLELGDSALYFCASSGGVFVYNEQFFGPGTRLTVL.

In DNA, the CDR3 is TGCGCCAGCAGCTTGGCCGGCCTCCGGGACAGGTTCTACGAGCAGTACTTC. Translated, it gives CASSLAGLRDRFYEQYF. This sequence joins TRBV5-1 and TRBJ2-7; 8 bases line up with TRBD1. V shed 0 bases and J 3 bases; nucleotides not matched to a gene: 11. CDR3 size: 17 residues. Germline V gives CDR1 SGHRS, CDR2 YFSETQ. Full variable domain (outside the CDR3, taken from reference TRBV5-1 and TRBJ2-7): KAGVTQTPRYLIKTRGQQVTLSCSPISGHRSVSWYQQTPGQGLQFLFEYFSETQRNKGNFPGRFSGRQFSNSRSEMNVSTLELGDSALYLCASSLAGLRDRFYEQYFGPGTRLTVT.

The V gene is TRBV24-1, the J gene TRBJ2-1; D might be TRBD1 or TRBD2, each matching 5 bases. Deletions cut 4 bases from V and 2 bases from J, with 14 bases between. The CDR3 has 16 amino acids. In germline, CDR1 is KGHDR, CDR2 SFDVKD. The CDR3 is CATSDPGTKTYNEQFF. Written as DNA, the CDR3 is TGTGCCACCAGTGACCCCGGGACCAAGACCTACAATGAGCAGTTCTTC.

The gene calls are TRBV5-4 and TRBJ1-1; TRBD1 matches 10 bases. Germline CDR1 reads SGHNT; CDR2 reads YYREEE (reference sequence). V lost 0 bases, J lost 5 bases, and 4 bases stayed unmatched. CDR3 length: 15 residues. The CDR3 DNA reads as TGTGCCAGCAGCTTGGAGGGGACAGGGGAGACTGAAGCTTTCTTT. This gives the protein CASSLEGTGETEAFF. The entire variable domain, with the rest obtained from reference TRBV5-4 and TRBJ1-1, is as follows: ETGVTQSPTHLIKTRGQQVTLRCSSQSGHNTVSWYQQALGQGPQFIFQYYREEENGRGNFPPRFSGLQFPNYSSELNVNALELDDSALYLCASSLEGTGETEAFFGQGTRLTVV.

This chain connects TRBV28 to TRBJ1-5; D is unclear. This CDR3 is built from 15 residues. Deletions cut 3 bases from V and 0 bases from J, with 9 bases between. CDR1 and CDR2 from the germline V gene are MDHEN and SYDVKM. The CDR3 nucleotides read TGTGCCAGCAGTTTGGATGGAATTAGCAATCAGCCCCAGCATTTT. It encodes CASSLDGISNQPQHF.

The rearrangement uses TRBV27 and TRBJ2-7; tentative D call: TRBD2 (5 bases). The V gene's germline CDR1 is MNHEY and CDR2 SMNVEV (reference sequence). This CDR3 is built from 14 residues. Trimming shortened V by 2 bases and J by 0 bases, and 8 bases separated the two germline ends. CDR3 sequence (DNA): TGTGCCAGCAGTTTAACTAGGAACTCCTACGAGCAGTACTTC. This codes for CASSLTRNSYEQYF.

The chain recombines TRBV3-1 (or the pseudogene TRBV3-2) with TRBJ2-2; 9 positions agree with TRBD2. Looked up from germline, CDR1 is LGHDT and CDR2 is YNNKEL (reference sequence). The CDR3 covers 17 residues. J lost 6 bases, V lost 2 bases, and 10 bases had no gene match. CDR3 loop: CASSQPRGGRVSGELFF. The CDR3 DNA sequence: TGTGCCAGCAGCCAACCTCGAGGCGGGAGGGTCTCCGGGGAGCTGTTTTTT.

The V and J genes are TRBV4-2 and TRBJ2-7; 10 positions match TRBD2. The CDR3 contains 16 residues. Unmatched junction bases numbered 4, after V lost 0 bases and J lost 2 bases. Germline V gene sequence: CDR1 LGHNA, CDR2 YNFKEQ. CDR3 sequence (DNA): TGTGCCAGCAGCCAAGAGAACCTAGCGGGGGCCTACGAGCAGTACTTC. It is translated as CASSQENLAGAYEQYF.

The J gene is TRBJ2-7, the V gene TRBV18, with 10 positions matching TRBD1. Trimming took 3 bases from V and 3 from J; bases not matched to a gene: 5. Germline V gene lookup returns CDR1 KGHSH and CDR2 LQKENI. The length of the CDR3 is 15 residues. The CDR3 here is CASSPRGQGSYEQYF. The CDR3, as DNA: TGTGCCAGCTCACCTCGGGGACAGGGGAGCTACGAGCAGTACTTC.

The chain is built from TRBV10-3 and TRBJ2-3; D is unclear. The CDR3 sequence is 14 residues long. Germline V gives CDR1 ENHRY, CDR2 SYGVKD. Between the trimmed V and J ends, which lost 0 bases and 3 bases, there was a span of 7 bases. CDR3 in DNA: TGTGCCATCAGTGAGTCCGGGCCAACAGATACGCAGTATTTT. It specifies CAISESGPTDTQYF.

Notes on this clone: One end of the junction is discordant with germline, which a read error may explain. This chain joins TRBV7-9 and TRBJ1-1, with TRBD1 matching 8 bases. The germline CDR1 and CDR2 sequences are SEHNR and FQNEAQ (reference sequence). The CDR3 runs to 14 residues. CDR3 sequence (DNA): TGTGCCAGCAGCGTAGCAGGGGGCGTCGCTGAAGCTTTCTTT. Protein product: CASSVAGGVAEAFF.

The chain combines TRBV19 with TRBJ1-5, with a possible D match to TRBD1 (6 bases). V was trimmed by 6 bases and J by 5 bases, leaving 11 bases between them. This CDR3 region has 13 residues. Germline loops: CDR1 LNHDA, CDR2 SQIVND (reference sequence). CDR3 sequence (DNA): TGTGCCAGTAGAACACAGGGATATCAGCCCCAGCATTTT. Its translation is CASRTQGYQPQHF.